Included here is one T cell receptor beta chain sequence, with context. Naive CD45RA+ and memory CD45RO+ CD4+ or CD8+ T cells were FACS-sorted. The sample originates from a study of regulatory dendritic cells for organ transplantation. This CDR3 has 14 residues. Germline trimming cut 8 bases from V and 10 bases from J; bases unmatched to any gene: 12. Germline CDR1 reads SQVTM; CDR2 reads ANQGSEA. The data were produced by immunoSEQ multiplex PCR, yet TCRdb's version contains in-frame clones alone and is incomplete. The sample contains 25,000 to 35,000 clones, nearly 80% of which appear only once. Material: memory CD4+ T cells from blood. As to subset: CD45RO+ memory T cells. This TCR was sampled from a human donor in good health. This chain connects TRBV29-1 to TRBJ1-6, with 9 bases lining up with TRBD1. The CDR3 loop is CSTVGTGFGSPLHF. The CDR3 region has the DNA TGCAGCACCGTGGGGACAGGGTTTGGATCACCCCTCCACTTT.